A selection of T cell receptor beta chains follows, all from one sample in a study of OX40 agonist ivuxolimab in advanced cancers. The table came from immunoSEQ multiplex PCR; TCRdb's copy has only in-frame clones and leaves some out. The table lists tens of thousands of clones, around 81% of them singletons, with more than 1.5% in the top ten. The input for sequencing was CD4+ or CD8+ T cells sorted from blood, taken in a trial of the OX40 agonist ivuxolimab. Receptors originate from an adult with an advanced solid tumor such as melanoma, head and neck, liver or kidney cancer. Both conserved end residues are part of each CDR3. A D gene is named only where the DNA matches it firmly. Where a row states a size, it is once, few, many or the class of an expanded clone; other rows omit it.

j_call: TRBJ1-1; clone_size: NA; v_call: TRBV5-5; d_call: NA; cdr3_aa: CASSLVDQEAFF; cdr3_nt: TGTGCCAGCAGCTTGGTGGACCAGGAAGCTTTCTTT
j_call: TRBJ2-2; clone_size: NA; v_call: TRBV6-5; d_call: NA; cdr3_aa: CASSPSGTGELFF; cdr3_nt: TGTGCCAGCAGCCCCTCCGGGACCGGGGAGCTGTTTTTT
j_call: TRBJ2-7; clone_size: once; v_call: TRBV2; d_call: TRBD1; cdr3_aa: CASSSGQGAAPGAEQYF; cdr3_nt: TGTGCCAGCAGTTCCGGACAGGGGGCGGCCCCCGGGGCCGAGCAGTACTTC
j_call: TRBJ2-7; clone_size: NA; v_call: TRBV7-9; d_call: NA; cdr3_aa: CASSLTVGQSYEQYF; cdr3_nt: TGTGCCAGCAGCTTAACGGTAGGTCAGTCCTACGAGCAGTACTTC
j_call: TRBJ2-1; clone_size: NA; v_call: TRBV7-3; d_call: NA; cdr3_aa: CASSYSWLFGEQFF; cdr3_nt: TGTGCCAGCAGCTATTCGTGGCTATTCGGGGAGCAGTTCTTC
j_call: TRBJ2-2; clone_size: NA; v_call: TRBV7-3; d_call: TRBD1; cdr3_aa: CASSTTGGYTGELFF; cdr3_nt: TGTGCCAGCAGCACTACAGGGGGTTACACCGGGGAGCTGTTTTTT
j_call: TRBJ2-5; clone_size: once; v_call: TRBV7-8; d_call: NA; cdr3_aa: CASSRRTNEETQYF; cdr3_nt: TGTGCCAGCAGCCGAAGGACAAACGAAGAGACCCAGTACTTC
j_call: TRBJ2-2; clone_size: NA; v_call: TRBV6-1; d_call: TRBD2; cdr3_aa: CASSEYPLAGENTGELFF; cdr3_nt: TGTGCCAGCAGTGAATATCCCCTAGCGGGAGAAAACACCGGGGAGCTGTTTTTT
j_call: TRBJ2-1; clone_size: NA; v_call: TRBV29-1; d_call: NA; cdr3_aa: CSVPVVAHNRGEQFF; cdr3_nt: TGCAGCGTTCCGGTGGTAGCTCATAACCGGGGTGAGCAGTTCTTC
j_call: TRBJ1-2; clone_size: NA; v_call: TRBV7-6; d_call: NA; cdr3_aa: CASSRTSGARYGYTF; cdr3_nt: TGTGCCAGCAGCCGAACTTCGGGGGCGCGCTATGGCTACACCTTC